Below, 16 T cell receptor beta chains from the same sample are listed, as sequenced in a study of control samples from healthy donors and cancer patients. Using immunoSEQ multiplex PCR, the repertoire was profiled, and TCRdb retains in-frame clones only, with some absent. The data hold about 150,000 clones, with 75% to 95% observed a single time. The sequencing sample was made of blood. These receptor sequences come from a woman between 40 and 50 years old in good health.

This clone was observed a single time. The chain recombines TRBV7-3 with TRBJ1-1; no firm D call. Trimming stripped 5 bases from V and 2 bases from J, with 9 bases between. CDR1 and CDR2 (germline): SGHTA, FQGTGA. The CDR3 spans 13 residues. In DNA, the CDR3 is TGTGCCAGCAGCGCCGGACTTAACACTGAAGCTTTCTTT. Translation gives CASSAGLNTEAFF. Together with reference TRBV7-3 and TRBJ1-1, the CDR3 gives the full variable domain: GAGVSQTPSNKVTEKGKYVELRCDPISGHTALYWYRQSLGQGPEFLIYFQGTGAADDSGLPNDRFFAVRPEGSVSTLKIQRTERGDSAVYLCASSAGLNTEAFFGQGTRLTVV.

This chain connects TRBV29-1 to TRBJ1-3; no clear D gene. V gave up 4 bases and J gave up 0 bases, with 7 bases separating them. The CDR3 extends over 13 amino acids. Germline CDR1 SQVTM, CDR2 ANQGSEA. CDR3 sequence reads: CSVGAGSGNTIYF. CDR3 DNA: TGCAGCGTTGGGGCAGGCTCTGGAAACACCATATATTTT.

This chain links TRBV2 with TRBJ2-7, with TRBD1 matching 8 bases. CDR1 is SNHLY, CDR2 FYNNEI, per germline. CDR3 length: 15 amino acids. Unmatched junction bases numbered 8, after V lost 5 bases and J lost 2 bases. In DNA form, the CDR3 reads TGTGCCAGCAGTCAAGGGACAGGTTCTACCTACGAGCAGTACTTC. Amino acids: CASSQGTGSTYEQYF.

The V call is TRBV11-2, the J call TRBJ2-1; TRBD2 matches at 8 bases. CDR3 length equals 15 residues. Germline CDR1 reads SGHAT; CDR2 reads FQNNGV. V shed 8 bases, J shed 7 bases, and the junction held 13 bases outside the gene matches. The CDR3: CASAPLAGFGNEQFF. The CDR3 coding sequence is TGTGCCAGCGCCCCTTTAGCGGGGTTTGGGAATGAGCAGTTCTTC.

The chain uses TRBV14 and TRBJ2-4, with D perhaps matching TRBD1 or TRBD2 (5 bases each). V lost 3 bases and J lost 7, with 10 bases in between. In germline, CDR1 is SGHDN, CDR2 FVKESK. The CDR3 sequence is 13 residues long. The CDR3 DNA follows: TGTGCCAGCAGCCAGGGGGTGGGTAACATTCAGTACTTC. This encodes CASSQGVGNIQYF.

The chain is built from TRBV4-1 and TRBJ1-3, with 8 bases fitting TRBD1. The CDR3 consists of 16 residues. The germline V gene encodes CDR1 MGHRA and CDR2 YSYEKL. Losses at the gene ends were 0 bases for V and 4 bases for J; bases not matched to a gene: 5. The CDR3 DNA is TGCGCCAGCAGCCAAGATGGTAACAGGGGGGGAAACACCATATATTTT. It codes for CASSQDGNRGGNTIYF.

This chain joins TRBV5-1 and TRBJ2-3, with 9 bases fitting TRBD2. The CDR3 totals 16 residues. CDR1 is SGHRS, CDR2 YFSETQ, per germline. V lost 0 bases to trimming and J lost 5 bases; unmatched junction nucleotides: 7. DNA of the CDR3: TGCGCCAGCAGCTTGGACGGACTAGCGATTGGAGATACGCAGTATTTT. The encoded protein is CASSLDGLAIGDTQYF. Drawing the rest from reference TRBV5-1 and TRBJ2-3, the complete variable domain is KAGVTQTPRYLIKTRGQQVTLSCSPISGHRSVSWYQQTPGQGLQFLFEYFSETQRNKGNFPGRFSGRQFSNSRSEMNVSTLELGDSALYLCASSLDGLAIGDTQYFGPGTRLTVL.

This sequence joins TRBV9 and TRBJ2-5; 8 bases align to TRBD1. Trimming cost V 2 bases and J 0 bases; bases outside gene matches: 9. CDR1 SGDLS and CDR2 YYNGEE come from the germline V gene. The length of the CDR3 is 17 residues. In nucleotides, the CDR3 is TGTGCCAGCAGCGTTGACCCCACAGGGGGGTACCAAGAGACCCAGTACTTC. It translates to CASSVDPTGGYQETQYF.

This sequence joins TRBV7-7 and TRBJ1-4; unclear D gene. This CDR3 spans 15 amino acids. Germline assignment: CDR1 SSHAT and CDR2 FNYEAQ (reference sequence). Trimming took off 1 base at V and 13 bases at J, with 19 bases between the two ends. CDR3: CASSLDGGANARLFF. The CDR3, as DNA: TGTGCCAGCAGCTTAGACGGCGGAGCAAACGCCAGACTGTTTTTT.

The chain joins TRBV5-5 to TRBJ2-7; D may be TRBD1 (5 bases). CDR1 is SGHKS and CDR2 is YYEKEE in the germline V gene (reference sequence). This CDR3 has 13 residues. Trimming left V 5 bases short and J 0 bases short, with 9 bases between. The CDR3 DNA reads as TGTGCCAGCAGATGGACAAGCTCCTACGAGCAGTACTTC. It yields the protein CASRWTSSYEQYF.

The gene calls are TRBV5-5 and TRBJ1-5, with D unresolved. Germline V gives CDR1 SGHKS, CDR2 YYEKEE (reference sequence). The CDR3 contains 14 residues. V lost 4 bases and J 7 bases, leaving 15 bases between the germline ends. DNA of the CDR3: TGTGCCAGCAGCCCCATCGGGGATTCGCAGCCCCAGCATTTT. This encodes CASSPIGDSQPQHF.

Here the CDR3 reads CASSLGSGGTQYF. For the CDR3, the DNA is TGTGCCAGCAGCTTAGGTAGCGGAGGGACCCAGTACTTC. The V and J genes are TRBV13 and TRBJ2-5, with TRBD2 as a possible D gene (6 bases). Per the germline V gene, CDR1 is PRHDT and CDR2 is FYEKMQ (reference sequence). Trimming removed 0 bases at V and 7 bases at J, with 9 bases between. The CDR3 runs to 13 residues.

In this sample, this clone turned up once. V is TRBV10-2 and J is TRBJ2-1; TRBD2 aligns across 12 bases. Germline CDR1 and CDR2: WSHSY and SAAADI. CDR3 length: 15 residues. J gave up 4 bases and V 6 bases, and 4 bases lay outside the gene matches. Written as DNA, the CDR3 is TGCGCCAGCAGACTAGCGGGGGGCCCTTACAATGAGCAGTTCTTC. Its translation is CASRLAGGPYNEQFF.

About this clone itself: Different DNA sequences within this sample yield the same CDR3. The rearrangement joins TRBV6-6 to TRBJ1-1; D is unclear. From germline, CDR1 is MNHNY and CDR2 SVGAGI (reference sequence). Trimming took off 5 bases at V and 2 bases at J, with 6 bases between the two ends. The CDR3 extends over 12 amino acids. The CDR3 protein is CASSPPNTEAFF. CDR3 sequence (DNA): TGTGCCAGCAGTCCCCCCAACACTGAAGCTTTCTTT.

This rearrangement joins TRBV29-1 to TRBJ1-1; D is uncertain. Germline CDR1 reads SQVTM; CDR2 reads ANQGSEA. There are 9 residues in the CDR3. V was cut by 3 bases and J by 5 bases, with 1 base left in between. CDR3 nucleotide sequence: TGCAGCGTTGATACTGAAGCTTTCTTT. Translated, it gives CSVDTEAFF.

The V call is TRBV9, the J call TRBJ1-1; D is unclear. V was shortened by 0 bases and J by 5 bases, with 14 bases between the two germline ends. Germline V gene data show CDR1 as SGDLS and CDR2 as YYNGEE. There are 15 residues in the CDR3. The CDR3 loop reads CASSVDGVVGTEAFF. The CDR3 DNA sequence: TGTGCCAGCAGCGTAGACGGGGTGGTAGGTACTGAAGCTTTCTTT.